This T cell receptor (beta chain) came from a study of blood T cells in healthy people across ages. Study overall: With template switching, about one barcoded beta molecule was captured per two T cells. Study-wide results and limits: Strong correlation was found linking TCR beta diversity to naive T cell percentage. Diversity was higher, and naive CD4+ cells more numerous, in long-lived donors than in aged donors.

As to this clonotype: Its antigen is not identified.

Sample-barcoded 5' priming and a J-beta primer mix drove a second PCR of about 6 to 11 cycles. At least 2.5 million CDR3-containing paired-end reads were obtained per sample. TCRdb reprocessed the 5' RACE reads via MiXCR and lists one record per CDR3 protein. Here the sample spans 660,000 or so distinct CDR3 sequences, 58% being singletons. The source material was blood. This TCR was recovered from a man in his fifties or sixties in good health.

The DNA for the CDR3 is TGTGCCAGCAGCCCTATGGGTATCCCTGGAAACACCATATATTTT. It specifies CASSPMGIPGNTIYF. J is TRBJ1-3 and V is TRBV3-1; D ambiguous. The CDR3 contains 15 residues. Germline CDR1 reads LGHDT; CDR2 reads YNNKEL (reference sequence). With 4 bases removed from V and 2 bases from J, the gap between germline ends came to 12 bases.